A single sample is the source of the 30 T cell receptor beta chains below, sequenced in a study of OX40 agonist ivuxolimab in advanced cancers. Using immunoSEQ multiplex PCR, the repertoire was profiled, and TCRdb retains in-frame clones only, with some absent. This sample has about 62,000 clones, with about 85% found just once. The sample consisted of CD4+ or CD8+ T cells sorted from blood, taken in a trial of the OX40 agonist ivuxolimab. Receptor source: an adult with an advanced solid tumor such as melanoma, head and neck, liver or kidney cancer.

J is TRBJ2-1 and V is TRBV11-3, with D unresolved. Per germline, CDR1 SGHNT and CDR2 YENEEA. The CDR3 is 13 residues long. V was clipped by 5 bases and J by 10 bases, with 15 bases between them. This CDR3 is CASSLVFGREQFF. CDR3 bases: TGTGCCAGCAGCCTCGTTTTCGGGCGCGAGCAGTTCTTC.

CDR3 coding DNA: TGTGCCAGCAGCTTACAGGGGAATAATTCACCCCTCCACTTT. As protein: CASSLQGNNSPLHF. The chain links TRBV7-3 to TRBJ1-6; TRBD1 might be the D (6 bases). The V end was cut by 2 bases, the J end by 5 bases, with 7 bases between. Germline V gene sequence: CDR1 SGHTA, CDR2 FQGTGA. The length of the CDR3 is 14 residues.

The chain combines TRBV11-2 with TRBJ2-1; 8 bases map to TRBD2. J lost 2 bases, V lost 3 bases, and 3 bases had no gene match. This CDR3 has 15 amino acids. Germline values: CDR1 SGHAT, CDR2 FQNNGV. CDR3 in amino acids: CASSFGGAPYNEQFF. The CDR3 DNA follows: TGTGCCAGCAGCTTCGGGGGGGCCCCCTACAATGAGCAGTTCTTC.

The CDR3 DNA reads as TGTGCCAGCAGCGTCGACCTGAACACTGAAGCTTTCTTT. Amino acid sequence: CASSVDLNTEAFF. The chain recombines TRBV7-6 with TRBJ1-1; D gene ambiguous. V was trimmed by 5 bases and J by 0 bases, leaving 7 bases between them. Germline V CDR1 and CDR2: SGHVS, FNYEAQ. The length of the CDR3 is 13 residues.

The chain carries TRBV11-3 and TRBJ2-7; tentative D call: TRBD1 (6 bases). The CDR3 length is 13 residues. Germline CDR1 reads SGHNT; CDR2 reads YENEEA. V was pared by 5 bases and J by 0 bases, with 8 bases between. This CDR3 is CASSRDTSYEQYF. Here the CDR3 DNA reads TGTGCCAGCAGCCGGGACACCTCCTACGAGCAGTACTTC.

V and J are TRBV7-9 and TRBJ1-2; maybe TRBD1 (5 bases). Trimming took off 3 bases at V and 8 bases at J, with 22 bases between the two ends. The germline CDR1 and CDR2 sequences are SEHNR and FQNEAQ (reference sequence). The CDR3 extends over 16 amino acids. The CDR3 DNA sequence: TGTGCCAGCAGCTTCTCTGTCGGGACGGAATTATCCGGCTACACCTTC. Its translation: CASSFSVGTELSGYTF.

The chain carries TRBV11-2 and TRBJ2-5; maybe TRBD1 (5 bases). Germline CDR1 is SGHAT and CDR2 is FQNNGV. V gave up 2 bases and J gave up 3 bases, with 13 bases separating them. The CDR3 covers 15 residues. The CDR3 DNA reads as TGTGCCAGCAGCTTACACAGGAATGGAAAAGAGACCCAGTACTTC. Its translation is CASSLHRNGKETQYF.

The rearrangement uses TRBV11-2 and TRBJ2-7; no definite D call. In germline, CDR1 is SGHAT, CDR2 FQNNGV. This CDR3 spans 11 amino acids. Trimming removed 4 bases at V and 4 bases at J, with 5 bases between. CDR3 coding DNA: TGTGCCAGCAGCTCGGAGTACGAGCAGTACTTC. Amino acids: CASSSEYEQYF.

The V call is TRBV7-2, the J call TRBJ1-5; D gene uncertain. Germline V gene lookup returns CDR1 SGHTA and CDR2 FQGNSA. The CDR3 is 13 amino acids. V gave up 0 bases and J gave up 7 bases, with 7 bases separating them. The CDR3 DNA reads TGTGCCAGCAGCTTAGCGGACGAACAGCCCCAGCATTTT. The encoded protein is CASSLADEQPQHF.

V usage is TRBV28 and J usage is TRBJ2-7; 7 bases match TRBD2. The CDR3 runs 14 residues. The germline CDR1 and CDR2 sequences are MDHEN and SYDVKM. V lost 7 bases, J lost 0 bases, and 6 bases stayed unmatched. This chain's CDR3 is CASKRGGFSYEQYF. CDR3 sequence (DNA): TGTGCCAGCAAGAGGGGAGGGTTCTCCTACGAGCAGTACTTC.

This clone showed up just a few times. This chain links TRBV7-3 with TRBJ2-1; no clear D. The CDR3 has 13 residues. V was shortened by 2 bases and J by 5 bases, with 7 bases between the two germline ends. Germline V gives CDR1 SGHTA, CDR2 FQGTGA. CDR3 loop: CASSLDPNNEQFF. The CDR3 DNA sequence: TGTGCCAGCAGCTTAGACCCAAACAATGAGCAGTTCTTC.

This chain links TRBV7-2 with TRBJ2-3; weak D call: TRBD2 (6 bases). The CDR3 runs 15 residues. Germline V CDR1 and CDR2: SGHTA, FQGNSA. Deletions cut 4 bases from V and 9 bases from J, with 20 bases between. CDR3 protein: CASSSLPQLGGTQYF. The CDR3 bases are TGTGCCAGCAGCTCCCTCCCCCAGCTGGGAGGAACGCAGTATTTT.

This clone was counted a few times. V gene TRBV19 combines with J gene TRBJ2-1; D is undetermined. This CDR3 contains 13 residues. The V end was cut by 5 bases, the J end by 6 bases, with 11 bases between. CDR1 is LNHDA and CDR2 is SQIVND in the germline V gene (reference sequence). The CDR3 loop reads CASSAIAGNEQFF. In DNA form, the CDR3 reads TGTGCCAGTAGTGCAATTGCAGGCAATGAGCAGTTCTTC.

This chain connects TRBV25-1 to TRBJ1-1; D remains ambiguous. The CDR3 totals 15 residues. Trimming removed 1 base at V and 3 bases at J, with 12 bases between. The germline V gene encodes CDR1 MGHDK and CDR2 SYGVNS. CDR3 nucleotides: TGTGCCAGCAGTGAATTTGGCCCAGACGACACTGAAGCTTTCTTT. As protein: CASSEFGPDDTEAFF.

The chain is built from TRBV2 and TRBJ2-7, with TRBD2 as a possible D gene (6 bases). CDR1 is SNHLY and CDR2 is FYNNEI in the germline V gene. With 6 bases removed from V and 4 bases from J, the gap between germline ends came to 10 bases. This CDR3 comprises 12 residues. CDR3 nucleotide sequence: TGTGCCAGCAGAGTTGGGACTTACGAGCAGTACTTC. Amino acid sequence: CASRVGTYEQYF.

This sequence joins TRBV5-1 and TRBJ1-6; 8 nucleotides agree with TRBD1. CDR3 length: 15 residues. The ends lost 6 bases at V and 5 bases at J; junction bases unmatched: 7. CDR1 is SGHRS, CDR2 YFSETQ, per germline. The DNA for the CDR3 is TGCGCCAGCATCACGGGACAGGTTGATAATTCACCCCTCCACTTT. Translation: CASITGQVDNSPLHF.

CDR3 protein: CAISDRGARETQYF. The CDR3 region has the DNA TGTGCCATCAGTGACAGGGGGGCCCGTGAGACCCAGTACTTC. The V and J genes are TRBV10-3 and TRBJ2-5, with a weak D call TRBD1 (7 bases). The germline V gene encodes CDR1 ENHRY and CDR2 SYGVKD. The CDR3 consists of 14 residues. V lost 3 bases to trimming and J lost 5 bases, with 13 bases between them.

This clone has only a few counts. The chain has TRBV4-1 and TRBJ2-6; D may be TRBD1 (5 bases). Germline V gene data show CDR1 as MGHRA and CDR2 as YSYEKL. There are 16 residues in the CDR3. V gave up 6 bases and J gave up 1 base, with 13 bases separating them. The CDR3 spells CASRGRSMSGANVLTF. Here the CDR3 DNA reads TGCGCCAGCAGGGGGCGGAGTATGTCTGGGGCCAACGTCCTGACTTTC.

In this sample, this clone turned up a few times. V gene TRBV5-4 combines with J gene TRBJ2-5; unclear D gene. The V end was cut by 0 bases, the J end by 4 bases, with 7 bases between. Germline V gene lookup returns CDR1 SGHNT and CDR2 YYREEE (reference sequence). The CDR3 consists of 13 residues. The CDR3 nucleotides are TGTGCCAGCAGCTTGGGTGGGTCAGAGACCCAGTACTTC. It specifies CASSLGGSETQYF. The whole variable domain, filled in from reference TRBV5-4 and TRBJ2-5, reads ETGVTQSPTHLIKTRGQQVTLRCSSQSGHNTVSWYQQALGQGPQFIFQYYREEENGRGNFPPRFSGLQFPNYSSELNVNALELDDSALYLCASSLGGSETQYFGPGTRLLVL.

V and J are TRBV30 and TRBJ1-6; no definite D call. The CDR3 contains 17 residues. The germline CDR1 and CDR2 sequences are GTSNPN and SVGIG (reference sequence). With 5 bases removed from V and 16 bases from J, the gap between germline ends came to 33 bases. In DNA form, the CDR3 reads TGTGCCTGGGCCTTTCACCTTGACCGATCCGGAACCGGGCCTCTCCACTTT. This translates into CAWAFHLDRSGTGPLHF.

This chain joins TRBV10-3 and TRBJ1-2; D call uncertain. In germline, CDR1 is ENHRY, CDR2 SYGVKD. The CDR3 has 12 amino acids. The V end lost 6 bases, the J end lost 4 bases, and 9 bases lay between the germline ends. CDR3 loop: CAISLDTYGYTF. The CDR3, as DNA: TGTGCCATCAGCCTCGACACCTATGGCTACACCTTC.

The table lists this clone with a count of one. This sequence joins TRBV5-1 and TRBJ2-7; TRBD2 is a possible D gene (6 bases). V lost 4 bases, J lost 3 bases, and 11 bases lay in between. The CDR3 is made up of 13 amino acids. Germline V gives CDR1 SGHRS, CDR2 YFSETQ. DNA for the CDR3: TGCGCCAGCAGCCTCCGGACTAACTACGAGCAGTACTTC. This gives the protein CASSLRTNYEQYF.

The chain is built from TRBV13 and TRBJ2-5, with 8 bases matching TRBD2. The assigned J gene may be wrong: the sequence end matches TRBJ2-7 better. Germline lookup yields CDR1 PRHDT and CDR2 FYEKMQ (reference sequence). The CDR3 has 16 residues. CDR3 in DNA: TGTGCCAGCAGCCAACAGTTGAGCGGGAGTAGAAACGAGCAGTACTTC. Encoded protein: CASSQQLSGSRNEQYF.

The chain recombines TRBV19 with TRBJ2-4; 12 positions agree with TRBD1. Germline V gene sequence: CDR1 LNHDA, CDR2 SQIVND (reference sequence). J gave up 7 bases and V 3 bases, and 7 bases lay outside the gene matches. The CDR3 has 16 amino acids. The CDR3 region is CASSIRGTGGLNIQYF. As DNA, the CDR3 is TGTGCCAGTAGTATCCGGGGGACAGGGGGCTTGAACATTCAGTACTTC.

The CDR3 sequence: CASSKGQGARYEQYF. The CDR3 bases are TGTGCCAGTAGTAAGGGACAGGGGGCACGATACGAGCAGTACTTC. V gene TRBV19 combines with J gene TRBJ2-7, with 12 bases matching TRBD1. J lost 4 bases, V lost 4 bases, and 5 bases had no gene match. Germline CDR1 is LNHDA and CDR2 is SQIVND (reference sequence). This CDR3 comprises 15 residues.

This chain's CDR3 is CSVQRLGGGNEQFF. The DNA for the CDR3 is TGCAGCGTTCAACGACTAGGAGGGGGCAATGAGCAGTTCTTC. This chain uses TRBV29-1 with TRBJ2-1, with D tentatively TRBD1 or TRBD2 (6 bases each). Trimming left V 5 bases short and J 6 bases short, with 17 bases between. From germline, CDR1 is SQVTM and CDR2 ANQGSEA. This CDR3 is built from 14 residues.

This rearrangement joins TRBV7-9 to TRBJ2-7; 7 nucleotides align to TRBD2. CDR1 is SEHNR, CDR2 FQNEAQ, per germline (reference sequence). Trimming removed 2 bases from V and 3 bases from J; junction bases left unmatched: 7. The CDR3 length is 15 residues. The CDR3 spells CASSLLAGEGYEQYF. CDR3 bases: TGTGCCAGCAGCTTACTCGCGGGAGAAGGCTACGAGCAGTACTTC.

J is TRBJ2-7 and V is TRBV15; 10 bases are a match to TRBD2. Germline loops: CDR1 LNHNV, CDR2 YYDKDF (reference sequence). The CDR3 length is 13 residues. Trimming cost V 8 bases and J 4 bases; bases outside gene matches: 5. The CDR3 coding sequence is TGTGCCACCTCTAGCGGGAGTGGGTACGAGCAGTACTTC. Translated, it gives CATSSGSGYEQYF. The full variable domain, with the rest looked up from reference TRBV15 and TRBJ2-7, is DAMVIQNPRYQVTQFGKPVTLSCSQTLNHNVMYWYQQKSSQAPKLLFHYYDKDFNNEADTPDNFQSRRPNTSFCFLDIRSPGLGDTAMYLCATSSGSGYEQYFGPGTRLTVT.

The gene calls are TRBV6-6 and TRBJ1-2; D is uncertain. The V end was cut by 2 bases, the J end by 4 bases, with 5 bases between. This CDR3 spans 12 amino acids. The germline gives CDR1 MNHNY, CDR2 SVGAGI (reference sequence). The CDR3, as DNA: TGTGCCAGCAGTTACCAGCCCTATGGCTACACCTTC. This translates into CASSYQPYGYTF.

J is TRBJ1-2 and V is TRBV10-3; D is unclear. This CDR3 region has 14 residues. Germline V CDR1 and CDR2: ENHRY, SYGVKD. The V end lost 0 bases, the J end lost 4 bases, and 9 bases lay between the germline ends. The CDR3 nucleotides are TGTGCCATCAGTGAGTCGGTACTAAGCTATGGCTACACCTTC. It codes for CAISESVLSYGYTF.